This T cell receptor (beta chain) stems from a study of blood T cells in healthy people across ages. Whole-study findings and limits: Estimates based on one million T cells were treated as lower bounds. No conclusive comparison of naive versus antigen-experienced cells was possible with unsorted PBMCs.

This clonotype was counted only a few times. Its antigen is not known. One junction end does not reproduce the germline sequence, and a read error may be involved. The CDR3 is 16 amino acids. Germline V gene lookup returns CDR1 SEHNR and CDR2 FQNEAQ (reference sequence). Together with a sample-barcoded 5' primer, a J-beta primer mix was included in a second PCR lasting about 7 to 11 cycles. One entry per CDR3 protein results from TCRdb running MiXCR on the 5' RACE reads. The sample has more than 650,000 distinct CDR3 sequences, roughly 24% seen once. These data were also reused for a study on T cells of mothers and their children. Per that paper: Mothers yielded over 8.5 million CDR3 reads, children some 3 million each.

The clonotype was recovered from a boy between 10 and 17 years old in good health. V usage is TRBV7-9 and J usage is TRBJ1-2; 9 bases agree with TRBD1. The material sequenced was blood. As DNA, the CDR3 is TGTGCCAGCAGCGACCTATTGACAGGGGGGTGGAGTGGCCACACCTTC. This encodes CASSDLLTGGWSGHTF.